This paragraph reports one T cell receptor beta chain. The antigen remains undetermined. This sample stems from a study of shared clonotypes between healthy human individuals. Study findings and constraints: Expectations were that clonotype sharing among donors would be affected by sequencing depth. Few donors limited the genetic and exposure-history diversity represented. Only blood underwent sampling, and tissue repertoires likely differ.

It was across several immunoSEQ plates that each subset's genomic DNA was evenly split. Sequencing was performed with immunoSEQ multiplex PCR; in TCRdb, only in-frame clones are kept and a portion is missing. The sample contains some 500,000 clones, roughly 80% of which appear only once. Per germline, CDR1 SGHNT and CDR2 YENEEA. The CDR3 runs to 15 residues. Germline trimming cut 5 bases from V and 6 bases from J; bases unmatched to any gene: 9. This receptor was taken from a woman in her 40s in good health. Some clones in this sample may be carry-over from other donors' samples. The sequenced material came from PBMCs. V and J are TRBV11-3 and TRBJ2-2; TRBD1 aligns across 7 bases. CDR3 loop: CASSDDRVAPGELFF. DNA of the CDR3: TGTGCCAGCAGCGACGACAGGGTCGCACCCGGGGAGCTGTTTTTT.